This T cell receptor beta chain was captured in a study of identical twins (dated by TCRdb to the mid-2010s). In the study overall: To test whether fetal clonotypes persist, this study deep-sequenced TCR alpha and beta repertoires from monozygotic twins, from unrelated adults of various ages, and from cord blood. To rule out contamination, the twin experiments were replicated at different times with different library preparation protocols.

All donors were healthy Caucasians. The twin cohort comprised three pairs of female monozygotic twins, all aged roughly 18 to 30 years. CD4+ and CD8+ T cell populations were isolated with positive isolation kits from Invitrogen. The study at large found these results: Abundant cord blood beta clonotypes carried fewer insertions; young adult naive repertoires showed a weaker similar trend, while memory repertoires showed none. Because the same donors could not be followed over many years, the conclusions depended on cross-sectional statistical analysis. In beta out-of-frame sequences, excess twin sharing was weaker, because having fewer shared sequences lowered the signal-to-noise ratio. Out-of-frame TCR alpha sharing in monozygotic twins was systematically underestimated by recombination models, whereas sharing between unrelated individuals was in agreement with the recombination models. Zero-insertion analyses could be partly confounded by invariant T cells such as MAIT and iNKT, though diverse VJ usage argued against such confounding for most clonotypes. Compared with coincidental sharing between unrelated individuals, out-of-frame TCR alpha sequences shared between twins had an excess of sequences with low generation probability.

The CDR3 starts with the cysteine, ends with the phenylalanine, and has 15 residues. Here the CDR3 DNA is all that survives: 45 bases in frame from base 1. This clonotype was counted ten times or more. Its antigen is not yet known. No per-base quality is available; no much larger clone lies one base away. Library preparation was by 5' RACE. Instrument used: Illumina HiSeq 2000. Template switching added a universal primer binding site, and the final cDNA carried a unique molecular identifier that allowed TCR cDNA molecules to be counted accurately. Specific primers in the conserved constant-segment region were used to synthesize first-strand cDNA for TCR alpha and beta chains. Each cDNA library was double barcoded, with a SMART-Mk sample barcode plus Illumina barcodes, to control for contamination. TruSeq adapter sequences, together with Illumina sample barcodes, were added in two successive PCR steps. Sequencing of the TCR alpha and beta cDNA libraries was done on the Illumina HiSeq platform using custom primers. Per the source publication's procedure: MiGEC was used to process raw reads and extract unique molecular identifiers, and MiXCR was used to find CDR3 positions. Recombination models were inferred per individual with the repgenHMM and IGoR tools using an EM algorithm. Shared clonotypes were analyzed with the tcR package in R, and sharing was normalized by the product of cloneset sizes. To study raw recombination free of thymic and clonal selection effects, out-of-frame nonproductive sequences were analyzed. Starting from the raw public reads, TCRdb applied fastp trimming at Q25, assembled clones with MiXCR and retained in-frame beta chains. Each CDR3 protein appears once, grouped with its most common genes and DNA. The V and J calls follow TCRdb's processing rather than the paper's. This sample comprises more than 400,000 distinct CDR3 sequences, around 15% of them detected only once. Together, the top ten hold 0.35% to 0.45% of the sample.

These data were likewise used in another study, on yellow fever vaccine responses in identical twins. The second source states: According to the authors, in identical twins the way T cells responded to vaccination appeared partly convergent and partly personalized. Focusing on identical twins, the study followed the T cell clones that responded to the vaccine, and did so with precision.

The chain is assembled from TRBV3-2 and TRBJ2-1; TRBD1, the table's D call, was not compared with the DNA. TRBV3-2 is classified as a pseudogene. The sequencing input was CD4+ T cells sorted from blood. This TCR came from a woman aged 18-29 years in good health. The CDR3 amino acid sequence is: CASSFGTNPNNEQFF. Read as DNA, the sequence is TGTGCCAGCAGCTTCGGGACAAATCCTAACAATGAGCAGTTCTTC.